This T cell receptor beta chain is drawn from a study of cytomegalovirus exposure and HLA in healthy donors. A multiplex PCR was run with 60 Vbeta primers and 13 Jbeta primers. Assay: immunoSEQ multiplex PCR; the TCRdb copy retains only in-frame clones and omits some. The sample has 60,000 to 100,000 clones. V shed 3 bases and J shed 4 bases, with 12 bases lying between them. The CDR3 spans 14 residues. Per the germline V gene, CDR1 is SGHAT and CDR2 is FQNNGV. The genes are TRBV11-2 and TRBJ1-2; tentatively, D is TRBD1 (6 bases). The specimen sequenced was PBMCs. This receptor was obtained from a man aged 25 to 40 in good health and CMV-seronegative. CDR3 nucleotides: TGTGCCAGCAGCTTGCTCCAGGGGACCTATGGCTACACCTTC. This translates into CASSLLQGTYGYTF.